The rows below give T cell receptor beta chains drawn from one sample of a study of T cell repertoires in aging, cancer and after chemotherapy. MiXCR, applied by TCRdb to the multiplex PCR reads, yields one record per CDR3 protein. The sample shows about 9,600 distinct CDR3 sequences, less than 30% of them seen only once. Source material: blood. The receptors originated from a human donor in good health. Each CDR3 is given without its conserved first and last residue. A D gene is named only where the DNA matches it firmly.

d_gene,j_gene,v_gene,CDR3aa
TRBD1,TRBJ2-3,TRBV7-9,ASSSPGQGFPDTQY
TRBD1,TRBJ2-7,TRBV27,ASSSLRGLREQY
TRBD2,TRBJ2-1,TRBV19,ASSIGASGNNEQF
.,TRBJ1-1,TRBV6-1,ASSEAWGGLKRGEAF
.,TRBJ1-4,TRBV6-1,ASSEDGYGEKLF
.,TRBJ1-1,TRBV5-1,ASSLGGHTEAF
TRBD1,TRBJ1-4,TRBV6-5,ASSPGQGTGLF
.,TRBJ2-7,TRBV2,ASKRDRQSSYEQY
.,TRBJ2-7,TRBV27,ASRLSRSSYEQY
.,TRBJ1-5,TRBV12-3/TRBV12-4,ASSDGGYQPQH
.,TRBJ2-1,TRBV6-5,ASSSTRGFYNEQF
TRBD1,TRBJ2-7,TRBV12-3/TRBV12-4,ASSLLQGNRAYEQY
.,TRBJ1-5,TRBV5-6,ASSPGHLMEPQH
.,TRBJ2-1,TRBV4-1,ASSQVSNEQF
.,TRBJ2-7,TRBV7-3,ASSLVRAPSEQY
TRBD1,TRBJ2-1,TRBV5-6,ASSRRGGPLAEQF
.,TRBJ2-6,TRBV6-1,ASSDLSGANVLT
TRBD1,TRBJ2-1,TRBV28,ASSLFLRDSYNEQF
TRBD1,TRBJ2-5,TRBV28,ASSFPTGGRGETQY
TRBD1,TRBJ1-4,TRBV4-2,ASSQDPQGDEKLF